One and the same sample provided the 15 T cell receptor beta chains below, sequenced in a study of CD8 T cells in Susac syndrome. Random hexamers were used to reverse transcribe 0.5 to 1 ug of RNA. TCRdb redid the calling of the immunoSEQ multiplex PCR reads with MiXCR, one entry per CDR3 protein. The sample holds 160,000 or so distinct CDR3 sequences, around 95% seen once. Source material: CD8+ T cells from PBMCs. These receptors all stem from a human donor with multiple sclerosis.

J is TRBJ1-1 and V is TRBV30; D is unresolved. This CDR3 region has 12 residues. The V gene lost 0 bases and the J gene lost 5 bases, with 7 bases spanning the gap. Germline CDR1 and CDR2: GTSNPN and SVGIG (reference sequence). CDR3 sequence: CAWSVPGTEAFF. In DNA form, the CDR3 reads TGTGCCTGGAGTGTACCCGGGACTGAAGCTTTCTTT.

V is TRBV20-1 and J is TRBJ1-5, with TRBD1 matching over 7 bases. Per germline, CDR1 DFQATT and CDR2 SNEGSKA (reference sequence). V was clipped by 6 bases and J by 2 bases; unmatched bases: 7. This CDR3 is built from 14 residues. The CDR3 loop is CSATTGYGNQPQHF. The CDR3 region has the DNA TGCAGTGCCACGACAGGGTACGGCAATCAGCCCCAGCATTTT.

This chain links TRBV2 with TRBJ2-1, with D tentatively TRBD2 (5 bases). Trimming took 6 bases from V and 2 from J, leaving 14 bases between them. The germline V gene has CDR1 SNHLY and CDR2 FYNNEI. The CDR3 contains 15 residues. For the CDR3, the DNA is TGTGCCAGCAGAGGTGGTTGGGGAGCCTACAATGAGCAGTTCTTC. Protein product: CASRGGWGAYNEQFF.

The chain combines TRBV27 with TRBJ1-5; D remains ambiguous. V gave up 5 bases and J gave up 0 bases, with 8 bases separating them. Germline CDR1 MNHEY, CDR2 SMNVEV (reference sequence). The CDR3 length is 14 residues. The CDR3 region is CASSEDPSNQPQHF. CDR3 nucleotide sequence: TGTGCCAGCAGTGAGGACCCTAGCAATCAGCCCCAGCATTTT.

The chain uses TRBV20-1 and TRBJ2-7; 10 nucleotides agree with TRBD1. This CDR3 region has 16 residues. The V segment lost 4 bases and the J segment 2 bases; nucleotides outside the gene matches: 11. CDR1 and CDR2 from the germline V gene are DFQATT and SNEGSKA (reference sequence). Here the CDR3 DNA reads TGCAGTGCTACGGGGACAGGGGCGATATCTGCCTACGAGCAGTACTTC. It codes for CSATGTGAISAYEQYF.

The chain has TRBV20-1 and TRBJ2-1; 7 nucleotides line up with TRBD2. Germline V lookup: CDR1 DFQATT, CDR2 SNEGSKA (reference sequence). The CDR3 contains 14 residues. J lost 6 bases, V lost 0 bases, and 5 bases had no gene match. The CDR3 region has the DNA TGCAGTGCTAGAGATTGGGTAGCGGGCAATGAGCAGTTCTTC. This codes for CSARDWVAGNEQFF.

The rearrangement joins TRBV27 to TRBJ2-5, with D perhaps being TRBD1 or TRBD2 (5 bases each). The ends were cut back, 8 bases at V and 5 bases at J, with 12 bases in the middle. Looked up from germline, CDR1 is MNHEY and CDR2 is SMNVEV (reference sequence). This CDR3 spans 12 amino acids. CDR3 protein: CASREGTETQYF. Written as DNA, the CDR3 is TGTGCCAGCCGAGAGGGGACGGAGACCCAGTACTTC.

The chain is built from TRBV5-4 and TRBJ1-1, with 9 bases matching TRBD1. The length of the CDR3 is 16 residues. Looked up from germline, CDR1 is SGHNT and CDR2 is YYREEE (reference sequence). V shed 5 bases and J 1 base; nucleotides not matched to a gene: 9. The CDR3 DNA is TGTGCCAGCAGTCGGCCCGCGACAGGGGGGAACACTGAAGCTTTCTTT. Its protein product is CASSRPATGGNTEAFF.

The chain recombines TRBV3-1 with TRBJ2-1; weak D call: TRBD2 (6 bases). V shed 6 bases and J shed 3 bases, with 15 bases lying between them. This CDR3 has 15 residues. Germline values: CDR1 LGHDT, CDR2 YNNKEL (reference sequence). The CDR3 sequence: CASRPQEGNYNEQFF. Written as DNA, the CDR3 is TGTGCCAGCAGGCCCCAGGAGGGAAACTACAATGAGCAGTTCTTC.

The chain links TRBV12-3 or TRBV12-4 to TRBJ2-3; maybe TRBD2 (5 bases). The CDR3 spans 12 residues. V dropped 9 bases and J dropped 2 bases, with 9 bases sitting between them. The CDR3 DNA reads as TGTGCCAGTACCGGGGACACAGATACGCAGTATTTT. Its translation: CASTGDTDTQYF.

The rearrangement joins TRBV27 to TRBJ1-5; D remains ambiguous. Trimming pared 6 bases from V and 6 bases from J, leaving 9 bases between. The CDR3 runs 12 residues. Per the germline V gene, CDR1 is MNHEY and CDR2 is SMNVEV (reference sequence). This CDR3 reads CASRGLGQPQHF. CDR3 sequence (DNA): TGTGCCAGCAGGGGGTTAGGTCAGCCCCAGCATTTT.

The J gene is TRBJ2-7, the V gene TRBV7-9, with 10 bases identical to TRBD1. The CDR3 loop spans 15 amino acids. With 5 bases clipped from V and 1 base from J, the junction kept 5 bases outside the gene matches. Germline V gene lookup returns CDR1 SEHNR and CDR2 FQNEAQ (reference sequence). The CDR3 loop is CASSPPGQGSYEQYF. DNA of the CDR3: TGTGCCAGCAGCCCTCCGGGACAGGGGTCCTACGAGCAGTACTTC.

This clonotype was recorded once. J is TRBJ2-3 and V is TRBV29-1; D not certain. The CDR3 has 15 residues. Trimming took 0 bases from V and 0 from J, leaving 10 bases between them. Germline V gene data show CDR1 as SQVTM and CDR2 as ANQGSEA. In DNA form, the CDR3 reads TGCAGCGTTGAAGATCGAGGCACAAGCACAGATACGCAGTATTTT. Its protein product is CSVEDRGTSTDTQYF.

J is TRBJ1-1 and V is TRBV29-1; TRBD1 is a possible D gene (5 bases). The CDR3 runs 17 residues. V gave up 5 bases and J gave up 0 bases, with 22 bases separating them. The V gene's germline CDR1 is SQVTM and CDR2 ANQGSEA. The CDR3 DNA reads as TGCAGCGTTTTGTCCCGGCAGGGACGCTTCATGAACACTGAAGCTTTCTTT. Its translation: CSVLSRQGRFMNTEAFF.

The chain employs TRBV29-1 and TRBJ1-2; no reliable D call. The CDR3 is 12 residues long. CDR1 is SQVTM, CDR2 ANQGSEA, per germline. Trimming took off 4 bases at V and 2 bases at J, with 8 bases between the two ends. DNA of the CDR3: TGCAGCGTTGTGGAGGGAAACTATGGCTACACCTTC. Protein: CSVVEGNYGYTF.